These T cell receptor beta chains were read from a single sample in a study of OX40 agonist ivuxolimab in advanced cancers. Some clones are missing from TCRdb's copy, which holds only in-frame ones; the method was immunoSEQ multiplex PCR. The sample lists around 76,000 clones, over 75% seen once, with 0.5% to 0.7% in the top ten. Sequences were derived from CD4+ or CD8+ T cells sorted from blood, sampled in a trial of the OX40 agonist ivuxolimab. These TCRs come from an adult with an advanced solid tumor such as melanoma, head and neck, liver or kidney cancer. CDR3s leave out the opening cysteine and the closing phenylalanine or tryptophan.

v_call: TRBV21-1; j_call: TRBJ2-7; cdr3_aa: ASSKSIRLAGAYEQY
v_call: TRBV30; j_call: TRBJ2-7; cdr3_aa: AWSHQRSSYEQY
v_call: TRBV5-4; j_call: TRBJ2-7; cdr3_aa: ASSPGRQVGGEQY
v_call: TRBV5-6; j_call: TRBJ2-3; cdr3_aa: ASSLVGGNTDTQY
v_call: TRBV30; j_call: TRBJ1-4; cdr3_aa: AWSVGSTNEKLF
v_call: TRBV18; j_call: TRBJ2-7; cdr3_aa: ASSPNSRSSYEQY
v_call: TRBV5-1; j_call: TRBJ2-7; cdr3_aa: ASSLAPASYEQY
v_call: TRBV2; j_call: TRBJ1-5; cdr3_aa: ASRWGMRNQPQH
v_call: TRBV5-1; j_call: TRBJ2-5; cdr3_aa: ASSLSLAQETQY
v_call: TRBV7-3; j_call: TRBJ1-1; cdr3_aa: ASSLTSPGMGTEAF
v_call: TRBV23-1; j_call: TRBJ2-7; cdr3_aa: ASSQDPPPGQGPYEQY
v_call: TRBV7-9; j_call: TRBJ1-5; cdr3_aa: ASSLGQHQPQH
v_call: TRBV6-1; j_call: TRBJ2-7; cdr3_aa: ASKTSGGPEQY
v_call: TRBV7-9; j_call: TRBJ1-4; cdr3_aa: ASSPYNEKLF
v_call: TRBV4-2; j_call: TRBJ2-3; cdr3_aa: ASSLGTSGDFEAQY
v_call: TRBV7-2; j_call: TRBJ2-4; cdr3_aa: ASVQGGGYIQY
v_call: TRBV6-5; j_call: TRBJ2-7; cdr3_aa: ASTPPGLSPYEQY
v_call: TRBV30; j_call: TRBJ1-1; cdr3_aa: AWTLHGMGTEAF
v_call: TRBV11-2; j_call: TRBJ1-1; cdr3_aa: ASSSFRGDTEAF
v_call: TRBV6-1; j_call: TRBJ2-3; cdr3_aa: ASSEQLAGGPSTDTQY
v_call: TRBV9; j_call: TRBJ1-6; cdr3_aa: ASSGQGGNSPLH
v_call: TRBV18; j_call: TRBJ2-1; cdr3_aa: ASSPQRQGQNEQF
v_call: TRBV12-5; j_call: TRBJ2-2; cdr3_aa: ASGPTGTPTGELF
v_call: TRBV19; j_call: TRBJ1-3; cdr3_aa: ASSDGLRSGNTIY